This entry is about one TCR beta chain. Its antigen is not identified. The data were obtained in a study of T cells after yellow fever vaccination. Study-level points and caveats: Abundant contaminating clonotypes from the bulk population could appear in FACS-sorted repertoires.

CDR3 size: 14 residues. Trimming took off 4 bases at V and 1 base at J, with 10 bases between the two ends. CDR1 and CDR2 (germline): SEHNR, FQNEAQ (reference sequence). From the 5' RACE reads, TCRdb called clonotypes with MiXCR, one entry per CDR3 protein. The profile shows a few hundred thousand distinct CDR3 sequences, around 3.9% of them singletons. The material was PBMCs, obtained 5 days after the yellow fever booster vaccination. This clonotype was obtained from a young man who received the YFV17D yellow fever vaccine. The J gene is TRBJ2-5, the V gene TRBV7-9; D perhaps matches TRBD2 (5 bases). CDR3: CASSWYSGQETQYF. In DNA form, the CDR3 reads TGTGCCAGCAGCTGGTACAGCGGCCAAGAGACCCAGTACTTC. Based on the CDR3 plus reference TRBV7-9 and TRBJ2-5, the full variable domain is DTGVSQNPRHKITKRGQNVTFRCDPISEHNRLYWYRQTLGQGPEFLTYFQNEAQLEKSRLLSDRFSAERPKGSFSTLEIQRTEQGDSAMYLCASSWYSGQETQYFGPGTRLLVL.